This is a list of T cell receptor beta chains from one sample in a study of T cell responses to AZD1222 COVID-19 vaccine. Repertoires were generated with immunoSEQ multiplex PCR, while TCRdb's copy carries only in-frame clones and drops some. This repertoire shows approximately 160,000 clones, 75% to 95% found once; its top ten account for roughly 1.6%. The sequenced sample was peripheral blood, obtained on day 0 of AZD1222 vaccination. These receptors were collected from an adult in good health. Each CDR3 is given with its conserved first and last residue. The D gene is left open where the match is weak. Expanded clones get a size class; other rows say once, few or many, or leave the size out.

V gene: TRBV5-1; J gene: TRBJ2-7; D gene: NA; clone size: NA; CDR3 DNA: TGCGCCAGCAGCTTGGCCTACGAGCAGTACTTC; CDR3 protein: CASSLAYEQYF
V gene: TRBV19; J gene: TRBJ1-5; D gene: NA; clone size: NA; CDR3 DNA: TGTGCCAGTAGCGGTGAGGGTCAGCCCCAGCATTTT; CDR3 protein: CASSGEGQPQHF
V gene: TRBV28; J gene: TRBJ1-2; D gene: NA; clone size: NA; CDR3 DNA: TGTGCCAGCAGTTGGGGGAGGGGCCGGGGCTACACCTTC; CDR3 protein: CASSWGRGRGYTF
V gene: TRBV9; J gene: TRBJ1-3; D gene: NA; clone size: NA; CDR3 DNA: TGTGCCAGCAGCGTACAGGGACCCCTGAGTGGAAACACCATATATTTT; CDR3 protein: CASSVQGPLSGNTIYF
V gene: TRBV11-2; J gene: TRBJ1-6; D gene: NA; clone size: NA; CDR3 DNA: TGTGCCAGCAGCTTAGAGAGGGATCCCACCTCACCCCTCCACTTT; CDR3 protein: CASSLERDPTSPLHF
V gene: TRBV28; J gene: TRBJ1-2; D gene: NA; clone size: few; CDR3 DNA: TGTGCCAGCAGTTTAAAGGGCTATGGCTACACCTTC; CDR3 protein: CASSLKGYGYTF
V gene: TRBV27; J gene: TRBJ2-2; D gene: NA; clone size: NA; CDR3 DNA: TGTGCCACTGGACGGGGAAGTAACACCGGGGAGCTGTTTTTT; CDR3 protein: CATGRGSNTGELFF
V gene: TRBV7-3; J gene: TRBJ1-1; D gene: NA; clone size: NA; CDR3 DNA: TGTGCCAGCAGCCAGTGGGATGGCGCCGGGGAAGCTTTCTTT; CDR3 protein: CASSQWDGAGEAFF
V gene: TRBV6-5; J gene: TRBJ1-2; D gene: NA; clone size: few; CDR3 DNA: TGTGCCAGCAGTTACTCGATGCTGGGGAACTATGGCTACACCTTC; CDR3 protein: CASSYSMLGNYGYTF
V gene: TRBV6-5; J gene: TRBJ1-1; D gene: TRBD1; clone size: NA; CDR3 DNA: TGTGCCAGCATGGACAGGGCGCGCGTTGGCACTGAAGCTTTCTTT; CDR3 protein: CASMDRARVGTEAFF
V gene: TRBV5-1; J gene: TRBJ2-7; D gene: TRBD1; clone size: once; CDR3 DNA: TGCGCCAGCCCATTCCACAGGGGTTCCCACGAGCAGTACTTC; CDR3 protein: CASPFHRGSHEQYF
V gene: TRBV19; J gene: TRBJ1-5; D gene: NA; clone size: NA; CDR3 DNA: TGTGCCAGTAGTATACCAGGGATCCGCCAGCCCCAGCATTTT; CDR3 protein: CASSIPGIRQPQHF
V gene: TRBV29-1; J gene: TRBJ2-3; D gene: TRBD2; clone size: once; CDR3 DNA: TGCAGCGTTGAAGATGGGCGGGGGGGCGCAGATACGCAGTATTTT; CDR3 protein: CSVEDGRGGADTQYF
V gene: TRBV5-5; J gene: TRBJ1-2; D gene: NA; clone size: NA; CDR3 DNA: TGTGCCAGCAGCTTAGGCGGCAGCCTGACGGGCTACACCTTC; CDR3 protein: CASSLGGSLTGYTF
V gene: TRBV30; J gene: TRBJ2-7; D gene: NA; clone size: NA; CDR3 DNA: TGTGCCTGGAGCATGGGAGGCTCCTACGAGCAGTACTTC; CDR3 protein: CAWSMGGSYEQYF
V gene: TRBV4-3; J gene: TRBJ1-3; D gene: NA; clone size: NA; CDR3 DNA: TGCGCCAGCAGCCAAGATCTCGGGACATCCGGAAACACCATATATTTT; CDR3 protein: CASSQDLGTSGNTIYF
V gene: TRBV27; J gene: TRBJ2-5; D gene: NA; clone size: once; CDR3 DNA: TGTGCCAGCAGTTACAAGTACCAAGAGACCCAGTACTTC; CDR3 protein: CASSYKYQETQYF
V gene: TRBV7-9; J gene: TRBJ1-1; D gene: NA; clone size: NA; CDR3 DNA: TGTGCCAGCAGCCCGTCCCGTCCTAACACTGAAGCTTTCTTT; CDR3 protein: CASSPSRPNTEAFF
V gene: TRBV19; J gene: TRBJ2-7; D gene: NA; clone size: NA; CDR3 DNA: TGTGCCAGTAGTACCCTCTACGAGCAGTACTTC; CDR3 protein: CASSTLYEQYF
V gene: TRBV6-5; J gene: TRBJ1-1; D gene: TRBD1; clone size: NA; CDR3 DNA: TGTGCCAGCAAAATCGGGACAGGCTTTTATGAAGCTTTCTTT; CDR3 protein: CASKIGTGFYEAFF
V gene: TRBV30; J gene: TRBJ1-1; D gene: NA; clone size: NA; CDR3 DNA: TGTGCCTGGGGGAGCACCTTCACTGAAGCTTTCTTT; CDR3 protein: CAWGSTFTEAFF
V gene: TRBV28; J gene: TRBJ2-3; D gene: TRBD1; clone size: NA; CDR3 DNA: TGTGCCAGCAGGCCGGGACAGGACCCCGCAGATACGCAGTATTTT; CDR3 protein: CASRPGQDPADTQYF
V gene: TRBV25-1; J gene: TRBJ1-2; D gene: NA; clone size: NA; CDR3 DNA: TGTGCCAGCAGTCATATGGGGGGAAACTATGGCTACACCTTC; CDR3 protein: CASSHMGGNYGYTF
V gene: TRBV9; J gene: TRBJ2-2; D gene: TRBD1; clone size: NA; CDR3 DNA: TGTGCCAGCAGCCTTAACAGGGACAGCGACACCGGGGAGCTGTTTTTT; CDR3 protein: CASSLNRDSDTGELFF
V gene: TRBV9; J gene: TRBJ1-6; D gene: NA; clone size: NA; CDR3 DNA: TGTGCCAGCAGCGCGGACAGATATAATTCACCCCTCCACTTT; CDR3 protein: CASSADRYNSPLHF
V gene: TRBV25-1; J gene: TRBJ1-4; D gene: TRBD1; clone size: NA; CDR3 DNA: TGTGCCAGCAGTGAATATAAAGGGGGCCAAGGGGAAAAACTGTTTTTT; CDR3 protein: CASSEYKGGQGEKLFF
V gene: TRBV11-2; J gene: TRBJ1-3; D gene: NA; clone size: NA; CDR3 DNA: TGTGCCAGCAGCTCGGCTTCATATAGCGGAAACACCATATATTTT; CDR3 protein: CASSSASYSGNTIYF
V gene: TRBV5-3; J gene: TRBJ2-1; D gene: TRBD2; clone size: NA; CDR3 DNA: TGTGCCAGAAGCTTGGTTGCGGGGGACCCTTACAATGAGCAGTTCTTC; CDR3 protein: CARSLVAGDPYNEQFF
V gene: TRBV28; J gene: TRBJ2-1; D gene: TRBD2; clone size: NA; CDR3 DNA: TGTGCCAGCAGGGTGTTAGCGGGGGGCCTCGTGGATGAGCAGTTCTTC; CDR3 protein: CASRVLAGGLVDEQFF
V gene: TRBV28; J gene: TRBJ1-1; D gene: NA; clone size: NA; CDR3 DNA: TGTGCCAGCAGTTTAAGGGCGGTGAACACTGAAGCTTTCTTT; CDR3 protein: CASSLRAVNTEAFF
V gene: TRBV3-1/TRBV3-2; J gene: TRBJ1-1; D gene: TRBD1; clone size: once; CDR3 DNA: TGTGCCAGCAGCCAAGAGCGGGACAGGGGGGTCTTTAGCGCTGAAGCTTTCTTT; CDR3 protein: CASSQERDRGVFSAEAFF
V gene: TRBV6-2/TRBV6-3; J gene: TRBJ1-5; D gene: NA; clone size: NA; CDR3 DNA: TGTGCCAGCAGTTACAAGGAGGGTTCTGGGCCTCCGGGGCAGCCCCAGCATTTT; CDR3 protein: CASSYKEGSGPPGQPQHF
V gene: TRBV28; J gene: TRBJ1-5; D gene: NA; clone size: NA; CDR3 DNA: TGTGCCAGCAGTTGGCCCCACAGCTCAAATCAGCCCCAGCATTTT; CDR3 protein: CASSWPHSSNQPQHF
V gene: TRBV27; J gene: TRBJ1-1; D gene: TRBD1; clone size: NA; CDR3 DNA: TGTGCCAGCAGTTCCCCTCACAGGGGCAACACTGAAGCTTTCTTT; CDR3 protein: CASSSPHRGNTEAFF
V gene: TRBV27; J gene: TRBJ1-2; D gene: NA; clone size: NA; CDR3 DNA: TGTGCCAGCAGCCTCAACCCCCAGGGGCTCTATGGCTACACCTTC; CDR3 protein: CASSLNPQGLYGYTF
V gene: TRBV18; J gene: TRBJ2-1; D gene: TRBD2; clone size: NA; CDR3 DNA: TGTGCCAGCTCACCAAACCTAGCGGCACTTCGAGAGCAGTTCTTC; CDR3 protein: CASSPNLAALREQFF
V gene: TRBV30; J gene: TRBJ2-6; D gene: TRBD1; clone size: NA; CDR3 DNA: TGTGCCGGCCGATTCCGGGACAGGGGTTCAGGGGCCAACGTCCTGACTTTC; CDR3 protein: CAGRFRDRGSGANVLTF
V gene: TRBV6-5; J gene: TRBJ1-5; D gene: NA; clone size: NA; CDR3 DNA: TGTGCCAGCACCAGACAGGATATCTATCAGCCCCAGCATTTT; CDR3 protein: CASTRQDIYQPQHF
V gene: TRBV7-8; J gene: TRBJ2-1; D gene: NA; clone size: NA; CDR3 DNA: TGTGCCAGCAGCTTAGCGGGGAGGGGGGGCCAAAATGAGCAGTTCTTC; CDR3 protein: CASSLAGRGGQNEQFF
V gene: TRBV6-6; J gene: TRBJ1-5; D gene: NA; clone size: NA; CDR3 DNA: TGTGCCAGCAGTTCACAGGTTGGAGGCAATCAGCCCCAGCATTTT; CDR3 protein: CASSSQVGGNQPQHF
V gene: TRBV30; J gene: TRBJ2-3; D gene: TRBD2; clone size: NA; CDR3 DNA: TGTGCCTGGAGTTTAGCGGGGGGCACAGATACGCAGTATTTT; CDR3 protein: CAWSLAGGTDTQYF
V gene: TRBV5-1; J gene: TRBJ1-5; D gene: TRBD1; clone size: NA; CDR3 DNA: TGCGCCAGCAGCTTGGTTCCCGGACAGGGGGCAAATCAGCCCCAGCATTTT; CDR3 protein: CASSLVPGQGANQPQHF
V gene: TRBV5-1; J gene: TRBJ1-2; D gene: TRBD1; clone size: NA; CDR3 DNA: TGCGCCAGCAGCTTGAGTGCAGGGGGATATGGCTACACCTTC; CDR3 protein: CASSLSAGGYGYTF
V gene: TRBV7-3; J gene: TRBJ2-2; D gene: NA; clone size: NA; CDR3 DNA: TGTGCCAGCAGCCCCTACGGGGAGTGGAGAACCGGGGAGCTGTTTTTT; CDR3 protein: CASSPYGEWRTGELFF
V gene: TRBV3-1/TRBV3-2; J gene: TRBJ1-5; D gene: NA; clone size: NA; CDR3 DNA: TGTGCCAGCAGCCAGGGGCTGAATCAGCCCCAGCATTTT; CDR3 protein: CASSQGLNQPQHF
V gene: TRBV7-3; J gene: TRBJ2-1; D gene: TRBD2; clone size: NA; CDR3 DNA: TGTGCCAGCAGCTTAACTCCGGGACTAGCGGGGGGCCTTACCTACAATGAGCAGTTCTTC; CDR3 protein: CASSLTPGLAGGLTYNEQFF
V gene: TRBV11-3; J gene: TRBJ2-5; D gene: NA; clone size: NA; CDR3 DNA: TGTGCCAGCAGCCCCGGGGGCTTGTACCAAGAGACCCAGTACTTC; CDR3 protein: CASSPGGLYQETQYF
V gene: TRBV6-5; J gene: TRBJ1-4; D gene: NA; clone size: NA; CDR3 DNA: TGTGCCAGCAGTCCAGGGTCTGCTAATGAAAAACTGTTTTTT; CDR3 protein: CASSPGSANEKLFF
V gene: TRBV7-7; J gene: TRBJ2-1; D gene: NA; clone size: NA; CDR3 DNA: TGTGCTAGCAGCTTAACGCAGGGGGGGAACAATGAGCAGTTCTTC; CDR3 protein: CASSLTQGGNNEQFF
V gene: TRBV6-6; J gene: TRBJ1-2; D gene: NA; clone size: once; CDR3 DNA: TGTGCCAGCAGTTACCGGGGGGTACGCGACTATGGCTACACCTTC; CDR3 protein: CASSYRGVRDYGYTF
V gene: TRBV5-1; J gene: TRBJ2-7; D gene: NA; clone size: NA; CDR3 DNA: TGCGCCAGCAGCTTGGCTGCCGGCTCCTACGAGCAGTACTTC; CDR3 protein: CASSLAAGSYEQYF
V gene: TRBV7-3; J gene: TRBJ2-3; D gene: TRBD2; clone size: NA; CDR3 DNA: TGTGCCAGCAGCCCCACGGGGGGTTGGGGCACAGATACGCAGTATTTT; CDR3 protein: CASSPTGGWGTDTQYF
V gene: TRBV7-8; J gene: TRBJ1-1; D gene: NA; clone size: NA; CDR3 DNA: TGTGCCAGCAGCTTAGCGCGATCCAACACTGAAGCTTTCTTT; CDR3 protein: CASSLARSNTEAFF
V gene: TRBV24-1; J gene: TRBJ2-1; D gene: NA; clone size: NA; CDR3 DNA: TGTGCCACCAGTGATTTCAAGGGCTACAATGAGCAGTTCTTC; CDR3 protein: CATSDFKGYNEQFF
V gene: TRBV12-2; J gene: TRBJ1-4; D gene: NA; clone size: NA; CDR3 DNA: TGTGCAAGTCGCCTCTTTTTGGGGTGTGGCGGTGAAAAACTGTTTTTT; CDR3 protein: CASRLFLGCGGEKLFF